This entry describes one T cell receptor (beta chain). The antigen is undetermined. TCRdb called the 5' RACE reads again in MiXCR, with one record for every CDR3 protein. The data contain approximately 540,000 distinct CDR3 sequences, approximately 12% of them seen just once; the ten biggest clones take up approximately 6.3%. The record originates from a study of CD8 T cells in ankylosing spondylitis. Notes on the study in general: What seemed typical of ankylosing spondylitis blood was a TCR beta motif built from 7 or 8 highly homologous variants.

V shed 5 bases, J shed 5 bases, and the junction held 4 bases outside the gene matches. The CDR3 is made up of 13 amino acids. Germline CDR1 and CDR2: SGHRS and YFSETQ. Specimen: blood, either unsorted or a sorted T cell fraction (not recorded which). The rearrangement uses TRBV5-1 and TRBJ2-1, with 7 positions matching TRBD1. The clonotype comes from a male donor with ankylosing spondylitis. The CDR3 is CASRPTGNNEQFF. In DNA, the CDR3 is TGCGCCAGCAGACCGACAGGGAACAATGAGCAGTTCTTC.